The 14 T cell receptor beta chains in this list originate from one sample, sequenced in a study of T cell changes during pregnancy in multiple sclerosis. Produced via immunoSEQ multiplex PCR; TCRdb's table is partial and in-frame only. The sample has tens of thousands of clones, about nine tenths seen once. Specimen: peripheral blood, collected after pregnancy. These receptors were taken from a female donor in good health, enrolled as a control in a pregnancy study.

V and J are TRBV11-1 and TRBJ1-1, with a weak D call TRBD1 (5 bases). In germline, CDR1 is SGHAT, CDR2 FQDESV (reference sequence). Between the trimmed V and J ends, which lost 1 base and 4 bases, there was a span of 7 bases. The CDR3 loop spans 13 amino acids. CDR3 region: CASSLGTRTEAFF. DNA for the CDR3: TGTGCCAGCAGCTTAGGGACACGCACTGAAGCTTTCTTT.

The rearrangement uses TRBV6-4 and TRBJ2-5; maybe TRBD2 (7 bases). The CDR3 length is 14 residues. Germline lookup yields CDR1 MRHNA and CDR2 SNTAGT. Trimming took 3 bases from V and 5 from J, leaving 13 bases between them. The CDR3 spells CASSERGGDETQYF. The CDR3 DNA is TGTGCCAGCAGTGAGAGGGGGGGCGATGAGACCCAGTACTTC.

The chain is built from TRBV9 and TRBJ2-5; D may be TRBD1 (6 bases). Trimming pared 4 bases from V and 4 bases from J, leaving 14 bases between. The CDR3 has 14 amino acids. CDR1 is SGDLS and CDR2 is YYNGEE in the germline V gene. Here the CDR3 DNA reads TGTGCCAGCAGCTCTACAGGGTTGCTAGAGACCCAGTACTTC. It specifies CASSSTGLLETQYF.

This chain uses TRBV9 with TRBJ1-5; D is unresolved. The CDR3 is 13 residues long. Germline lookup yields CDR1 SGDLS and CDR2 YYNGEE. V was cut by 3 bases and J by 5 bases, with 9 bases left in between. The CDR3 nucleotides are TGTGCCAGCAGCGCGGGAATAGATCAGCCCCAGCATTTT. Translating it yields CASSAGIDQPQHF.

This chain links TRBV4-2 with TRBJ1-2, with D perhaps TRBD1 (5 bases). Trimming stripped 0 bases from V and 3 bases from J, with 14 bases between. The length of the CDR3 is 16 residues. The germline CDR1 and CDR2 sequences are LGHNA and YNFKEQ. The CDR3 here is CASSQEATGEYYGYTF. The CDR3 nucleotides read TGTGCCAGCAGCCAAGAGGCCACGGGGGAGTACTATGGCTACACCTTC.

The chain carries TRBV5-6 and TRBJ2-2; TRBD2 might be the D (5 bases). Trimming stripped 0 bases from V and 7 bases from J, with 13 bases between. CDR1 and CDR2 (germline): SGHDT, YYEEEE. CDR3 length: 15 amino acids. CDR3 protein: CASSLGLASGGELFF. The CDR3 DNA is TGTGCCAGCAGCTTGGGGCTAGCAAGTGGCGGGGAGCTGTTTTTT.

The chain joins TRBV27 to TRBJ1-1, with 7 bases aligning to TRBD1. Germline CDR1 MNHEY, CDR2 SMNVEV (reference sequence). CDR3 length equals 14 residues. J was trimmed by 1 base and V by 2 bases; bases with no gene match: 1. The CDR3 nucleotides read TGTGCCAGCAGTTTAAACAGGGGGAACACTGAAGCTTTCTTT. This codes for CASSLNRGNTEAFF.

This rearrangement joins TRBV28 to TRBJ1-6, with D unresolved. Germline V gene lookup returns CDR1 MDHEN and CDR2 SYDVKM. The CDR3 is made up of 12 amino acids. Trimming took off 1 base at V and 10 bases at J, with 5 bases between the two ends. The CDR3 DNA follows: TGTGCCAGCAGTTTATCACGGTCACCCCTCCACTTT. Protein: CASSLSRSPLHF.

The genes are TRBV30 and TRBJ1-1, with unresolved D. Deletions cut 1 base from V and 1 base from J, with 19 bases between. In germline, CDR1 is GTSNPN, CDR2 SVGIG (reference sequence). The CDR3 extends over 17 amino acids. The CDR3 is CAWSALSPGTWNTEAFF. The CDR3 DNA is TGTGCCTGGAGTGCCTTGTCCCCTGGTACATGGAACACTGAAGCTTTCTTT.

The chain joins TRBV2 to TRBJ2-7, with TRBD1 identical over 10 bases. Germline CDR1 and CDR2: SNHLY and FYNNEI. With 6 bases clipped from V and 4 bases from J, the junction kept 3 bases outside the gene matches. The CDR3 is made up of 13 amino acids. This CDR3 reads CASSRDRGYEQYF. The DNA for the CDR3 is TGTGCCAGCAGCCGGGACAGGGGATACGAGCAGTACTTC.

The chain employs TRBV9 and TRBJ1-4; D perhaps matches TRBD1 (6 bases). Germline CDR1 is SGDLS and CDR2 is YYNGEE. Trimming pared 4 bases from V and 5 bases from J, leaving 18 bases between. CDR3 length equals 16 residues. In nucleotides, the CDR3 is TGTGCCAGCAGCCTAGGGGGGGGAGGGTCCAATGAAAAACTGTTTTTT. It specifies CASSLGGGGSNEKLFF.

V usage is TRBV5-1 and J usage is TRBJ1-4; D call uncertain. Trimming pared 4 bases from V and 5 bases from J, leaving 15 bases between. The CDR3 has 15 amino acids. The V gene's germline CDR1 is SGHRS and CDR2 YFSETQ. The CDR3 is CASSILSNANEKLFF. CDR3 nucleotide sequence: TGCGCCAGCAGCATCCTAAGTAATGCCAATGAAAAACTGTTTTTT.

The chain has TRBV6-1 and TRBJ2-7; D remains unclear. This CDR3 is 15 amino acids long. Germline V gives CDR1 MNHNS, CDR2 SASEGT. The V end lost 2 bases, the J end lost 3 bases, and 14 bases lay between the germline ends. CDR3 region: CASSESTSSVYEQYF. The CDR3 DNA sequence: TGTGCCAGCAGTGAATCTACCTCCAGCGTCTACGAGCAGTACTTC.

The chain recombines TRBV5-5 with TRBJ1-5; maybe TRBD1 (6 bases). The CDR3 runs to 15 residues. The V gene lost 0 bases and the J gene lost 0 bases, with 7 bases spanning the gap. Germline CDR1 SGHKS, CDR2 YYEKEE (reference sequence). The CDR3 region is CASSLVRGSNQPQHF. CDR3 bases: TGTGCCAGCAGCTTGGTCAGGGGTAGCAATCAGCCCCAGCATTTT.